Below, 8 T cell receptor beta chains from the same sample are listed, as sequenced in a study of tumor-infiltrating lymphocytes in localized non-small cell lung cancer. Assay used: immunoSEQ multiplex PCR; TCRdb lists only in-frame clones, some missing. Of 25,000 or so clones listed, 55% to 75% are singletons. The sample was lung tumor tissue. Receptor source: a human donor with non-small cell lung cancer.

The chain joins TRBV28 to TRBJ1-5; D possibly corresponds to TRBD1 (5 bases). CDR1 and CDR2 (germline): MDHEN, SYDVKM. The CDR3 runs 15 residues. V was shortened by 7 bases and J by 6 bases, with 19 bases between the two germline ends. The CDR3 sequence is CASIQGGLRSQPQHF. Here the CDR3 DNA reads TGTGCCAGCATCCAGGGAGGGCTACGCAGTCAGCCCCAGCATTTT. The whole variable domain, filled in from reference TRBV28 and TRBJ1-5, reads DVKVTQSSRYLVKRTGEKVFLECVQDMDHENMFWYRQDPGLGLRLIYFSYDVKMKEKGDIPEGYSVSREKKERFSLILESASTNQTSMYLCASIQGGLRSQPQHFGDGTRLSIL.

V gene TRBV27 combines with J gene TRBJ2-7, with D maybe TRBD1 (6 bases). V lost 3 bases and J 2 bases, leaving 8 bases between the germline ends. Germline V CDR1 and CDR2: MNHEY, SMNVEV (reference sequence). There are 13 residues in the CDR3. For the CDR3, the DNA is TGTGCCAGCAGTTTGGCAGGGGCCTACGAGCAGTACTTC. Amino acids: CASSLAGAYEQYF.

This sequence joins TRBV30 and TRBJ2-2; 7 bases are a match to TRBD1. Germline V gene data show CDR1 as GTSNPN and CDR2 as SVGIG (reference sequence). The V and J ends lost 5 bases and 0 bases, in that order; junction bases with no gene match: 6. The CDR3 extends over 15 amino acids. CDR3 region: CAWHQGVSNTGELFF. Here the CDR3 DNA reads TGTGCCTGGCACCAGGGGGTATCGAACACCGGGGAGCTGTTTTTT.

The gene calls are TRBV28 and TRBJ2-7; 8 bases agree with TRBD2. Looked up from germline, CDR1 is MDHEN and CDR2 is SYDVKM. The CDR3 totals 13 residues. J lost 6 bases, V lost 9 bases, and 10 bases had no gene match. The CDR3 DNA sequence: TGTGCCAGTCGGGAGGGCACCGTGGGCGAGCAGTACTTC. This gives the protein CASREGTVGEQYF.

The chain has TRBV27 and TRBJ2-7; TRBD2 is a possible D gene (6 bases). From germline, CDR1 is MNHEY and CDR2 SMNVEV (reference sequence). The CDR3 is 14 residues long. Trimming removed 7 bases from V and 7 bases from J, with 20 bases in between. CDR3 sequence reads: CASTPGGALGEQYF. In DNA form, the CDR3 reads TGTGCCAGCACCCCAGGCGGGGCCCTCGGGGAGCAGTACTTC.

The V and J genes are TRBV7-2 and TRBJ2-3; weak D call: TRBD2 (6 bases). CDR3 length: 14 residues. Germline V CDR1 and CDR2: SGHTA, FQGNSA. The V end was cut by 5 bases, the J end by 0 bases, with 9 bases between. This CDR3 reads CASSPGLSTDTQYF. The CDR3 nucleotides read TGTGCCAGCAGCCCAGGACTAAGCACAGATACGCAGTATTTT.

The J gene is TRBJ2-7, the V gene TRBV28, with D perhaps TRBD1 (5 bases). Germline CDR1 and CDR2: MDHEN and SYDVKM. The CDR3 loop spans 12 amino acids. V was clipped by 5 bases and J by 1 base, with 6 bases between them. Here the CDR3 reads CASSKGSYEQYF. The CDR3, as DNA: TGTGCCAGCAGTAAGGGGTCCTACGAGCAGTACTTC.

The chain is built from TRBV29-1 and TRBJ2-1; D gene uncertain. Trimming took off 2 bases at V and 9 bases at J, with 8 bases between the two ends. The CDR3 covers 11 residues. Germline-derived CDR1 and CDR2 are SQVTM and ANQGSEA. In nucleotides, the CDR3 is TGCAGCGTTGAACCAGGACCTGAGCAGTTCTTC. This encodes CSVEPGPEQFF.